The 5 T cell receptor beta chains presented below share a single source sample, sequenced in a study of T cells after yellow fever vaccination. TCRdb redid the calling of the 5' RACE reads with MiXCR, one entry per CDR3 protein. The sample has a few hundred thousand distinct CDR3 sequences, less than 3.5% seen once. The sequencing here drew on CD4+ T cells sorted from PBMCs, taken 10 days after the yellow fever booster vaccination. All receptors derive from a man younger than 35 who received the YFV17D yellow fever vaccine.

This clonotype was seen a handful of times. The chain links TRBV20-1 to TRBJ2-5; D unclear. There are 14 residues in the CDR3. Looked up from germline, CDR1 is DFQATT and CDR2 is SNEGSKA (reference sequence). The germline V and J ends were trimmed by 4 bases and 5 bases, with 17 bases remaining between them. The CDR3 nucleotides are TGCAGTGCTAAGGGATCCCATCCTGGGGAGACCCAGTACTTC. It translates to CSAKGSHPGETQYF.

This clonotype was counted many times. The chain is built from TRBV6-2 or TRBV6-3 and TRBJ2-3, with TRBD1 as a possible D gene (5 bases). There are 12 residues in the CDR3. Germline-derived CDR1 and CDR2 are MNHEY and SVGEGT. The germline V and J ends were trimmed by 11 bases and 0 bases, with 9 bases remaining between them. The CDR3 sequence: CAGKGSTDTQYF. The CDR3 coding sequence is TGTGCCGGCAAGGGGAGCACAGATACGCAGTATTTT.

This clonotype was observed a few times. The chain joins TRBV7-2 to TRBJ2-1, with 11 bases fitting TRBD2. V shed 1 base, J shed 7 bases, and the junction held 12 bases outside the gene matches. The CDR3 totals 18 residues. Per germline, CDR1 SGHTA and CDR2 FQGNSA. The CDR3 DNA is TGTGCCAGCAGCTTAGTGAGGGTAGCGGGGGGGCGCTGGAATGAGCAGTTCTTC. Protein product: CASSLVRVAGGRWNEQFF.

This clonotype was seen ten or more times. The CDR3 DNA is TGCGCCAGCAGCTTGGTGGACATAGGCCAAGAGACCCAGTACTTC. The encoded protein is CASSLVDIGQETQYF. J is TRBJ2-5 and V is TRBV5-1; perhaps TRBD1 as D (5 bases). From germline, CDR1 is SGHRS and CDR2 YFSETQ. The V gene lost 0 bases and the J gene lost 1 base, with 10 bases spanning the gap. There are 15 residues in the CDR3.

This clonotype occurred many times. The rearrangement uses TRBV5-6 and TRBJ2-5, with D possibly TRBD1 on 6 matching bases. This CDR3 comprises 14 residues. Trimming removed 5 bases from V and 2 bases from J, with 13 bases in between. Germline CDR1 is SGHDT and CDR2 is YYEEEE. CDR3 region: CASSRRDTQETQYF. The CDR3 nucleotides read TGTGCCAGCAGTCGCCGGGACACGCAAGAGACCCAGTACTTC. Together with reference TRBV5-6 and TRBJ2-5, the CDR3 gives the full variable domain: DAGVTQSPTHLIKTRGQQVTLRCSPKSGHDTVSWYQQALGQGPQFIFQYYEEEERQRGNFPDRFSGHQFPNYSSELNVNALLLGDSALYLCASSRRDTQETQYFGPGTRLLVL.